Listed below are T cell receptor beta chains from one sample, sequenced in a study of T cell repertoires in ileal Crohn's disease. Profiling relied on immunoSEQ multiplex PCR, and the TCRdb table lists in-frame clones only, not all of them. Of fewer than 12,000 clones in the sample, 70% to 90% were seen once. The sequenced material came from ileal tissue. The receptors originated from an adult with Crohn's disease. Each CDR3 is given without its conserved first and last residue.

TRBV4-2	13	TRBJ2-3	ASSPRVSGNPTQY
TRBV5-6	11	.	ASSLARPIEQY
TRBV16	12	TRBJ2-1	ASSQSIQYNEQF
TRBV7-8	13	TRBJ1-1	ASSLGVGQNTEAF
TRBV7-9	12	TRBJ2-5	ASSPGQLQETQY
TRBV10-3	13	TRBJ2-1	AISEKHVQYNEQF
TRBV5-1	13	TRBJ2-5	ASSLTPGGGETQY
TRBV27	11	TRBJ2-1	ASSFGGEDEQF
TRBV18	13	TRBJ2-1	ASSDGQGPVREQF
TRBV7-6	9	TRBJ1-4	ASTGEGKLF
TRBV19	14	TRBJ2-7	ASSLVAGGTKDEQY
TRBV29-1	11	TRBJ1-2	SVEQGAPYGYT
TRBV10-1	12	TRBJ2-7	ASSPGTENYEQY
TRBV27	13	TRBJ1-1	ASSQMTGMNTEAF
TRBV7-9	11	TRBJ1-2	ASSLARDYGYT
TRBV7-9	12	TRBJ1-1	ASSLQGENTEAF
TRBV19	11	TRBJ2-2	ASSIQATGELF
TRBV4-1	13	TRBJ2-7	ASSQEKASGYEQY
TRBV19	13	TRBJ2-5	ASTPEWGLGETQY
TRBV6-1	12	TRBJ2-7	ASNVGGRTYEQY
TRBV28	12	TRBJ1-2	ASTEQGVGYGYT
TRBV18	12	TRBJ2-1	ASSPNRQGAEQF
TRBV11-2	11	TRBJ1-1	ASTITGNTEAF
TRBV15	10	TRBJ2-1	ATSDRGNEQF
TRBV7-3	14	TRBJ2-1	ASSLASGRGLNEQF
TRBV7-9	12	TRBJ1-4	ASSPTRTGEKLF
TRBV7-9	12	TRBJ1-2	ASSLGRRLYGYT
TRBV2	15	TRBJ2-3	ASLPWGAGVRTDTQY
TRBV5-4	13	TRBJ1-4	ASSLRGFWNEKLF
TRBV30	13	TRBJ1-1	AWSGPGTGEDEAF
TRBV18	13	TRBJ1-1	ASSPADGGGAEAF
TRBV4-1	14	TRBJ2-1	ASSQDLAGGYNEQF
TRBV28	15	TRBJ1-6	ASSNGQGARYNSPLH
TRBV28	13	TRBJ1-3	ASSLYPGSGNTIY
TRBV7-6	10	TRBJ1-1	ASSLRGTEAF
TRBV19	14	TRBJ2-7	ASSTSSGTISYEQY
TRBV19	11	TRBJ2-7	ASSLGGSYEQY